This note documents a single T cell receptor beta chain sequence. There are a few counts of this clone. Its antigen is unknown. No much larger clonotype is one base removed from it; base qualities were not supplied. These data belong to a study of beta chain features in type 1 diabetes (dated by TCRdb to between 2018 and 2020). Background on the whole study: Mean age, gender distribution, total cell number and subset yield were not different between patients and healthy donors. Across all samples, approximately 100 million sorted cells were examined, and cell number per subset correlated strongly with RNA yield. Whereas all 30 or so donors provided naive and central memory subsets, regulatory and stem cell-like memory subsets were isolated from just 8 patients and about 8 healthy donors. The study compared TCRB repertoires of sorted circulating CD4+ T cell subsets between recently diagnosed type 1 diabetes patients and matched healthy donors. Overall study results and their limits: Patients with type 1 diabetes made fewer insertions and deleted more nucleotides at VDJ recombination sites, implying thymic rearrangement abnormalities. HLA sub-analyses involved small numbers of individuals, so any influence of HLA type on TCRB rearrangement remained unresolved. In all four CD4+ subsets, TCRB CDR3 length was moderately but significantly shorter in type 1 diabetes patients. Naive, central memory and regulatory TCRB repertoires appeared to be more similar among patients than among healthy donors. Sequencing cDNA rather than genomic DNA could over-represent highly expressing activated cells, although activation and CD3 levels did not differ between groups. PCR might favor shorter templates, but patient and control samples were amplified and corrected together, so any skew would affect both groups equally.

The CDR3 numbers 19 residues from cysteine through phenylalanine. Here the CDR3 DNA is all that survives: 57 bases in frame from base 1. The germline V end is reduced by 0 bases and the J end by 2 bases; junction bases left unmatched: 9. Per the germline V gene, MGHRA is the CDR1 and YSYEKL is the CDR2. The High Capacity cDNA Reverse Transcription Kit was used to reverse transcribe all of the isolated RNA, meaning that expressed TCRB transcripts were what got sequenced. Deep immunoSEQ sequencing was applied to naive, central memory and regulatory T cell samples, giving an average of approximately 4 million total reads per sample. After sorted cells were lysed in RLT buffer, RNA was extracted with DNase-treated RNeasy Micro or Mini kits, with the choice depending on cell number. To prevent cross-contamination, every cell subset was processed on its own, while patient and healthy donor samples were processed together. Using the immunoSEQ multiplex PCR, TCRB sequences were amplified from cDNA into 87-bp fragments spanning the CDR3 region. Sequencing of the amplicons was done on the Illumina HiSeq platform. The authors processed their data as follows. Synthetic template baselines were used to correct PCR bias computationally, reads within Hamming distance 2 were collapsed together, and singletons that could not be merged were discarded. Reads were aligned against IMGT to assign V, D and J genes, CDR3 length and insertions or deletions at six rearrangement sites. Clonotype counts were normalized to sorted cell number within each subset before computing true diversity and Gini coefficients with the tcR R package. The overlap coefficient, calculated on TCRB nucleotide sequences, was used to quantify repertoire sharing. TCRdb carries this immuneACCESS record with in-frame sequences only. Its versions omit some clonotypes, under half of them owing to an unresolved V gene in the studies checked, with the rest unexplained. V and J calls and clone size are as listed in that table; D and trimming were resolved from the DNA. The sample table holds around 180,000 clones, of which 7.5% to 8.5% were seen once. The leading ten clones occupy approximately 0.5% of the sample.

Each donor gave one peripheral blood draw, averaging around 120 mL, which was collected into heparinised tubes. A BD FACSAria II was used to sort naive, central memory, regulatory and stem cell-like memory CD4+ T cells with a panel that included CD45RO, CCR7, CD25, CD127, CD95 and CD27. Purity was above 95% for every sorted population. PBMCs were separated immediately by Lymphoprep density gradient centrifugation and were stained directly, without being cultured. So that batch effects would be minimized, each experiment stained and sorted samples in pairs, pairing one healthy donor with one patient.

The rearranged segments are TRBV4-1 and TRBJ2-5; TRBD2 lines up with 13 middle nucleotides. The sequence derives from a man aged 18 to 30 with type 1 diabetes. Sequenced input: central memory CD4+ T cells from blood. The CDR3 region has the sequence CASSQDWTSGGPKQETQYF. In nucleotides, the sequence is TGCGCCAGCAGCCAAGACTGGACTAGCGGGGGCCCGAAGCAAGAGACCCAGTACTTC.